There are many counts of the clone carrying this T cell receptor (beta chain). Its antigen is currently unknown. This specimen belongs to a study of regulatory T cells in long-lasting Graves disease. Whole-study findings and limits: Persistent Graves' disease cases displayed lower TCR diversity than newly diagnosed ones.

Trimming pared 6 bases from V and 1 base from J, leaving 9 bases between. There are 13 residues in the CDR3. Per germline, CDR1 KGHSH and CDR2 LQKENI. The authors built TCR beta libraries using iRepertoire HTBI primers and Arm-PCR of CDR3 regions. MiXCR, run by TCRdb on the multiplex PCR reads, gives a single entry per CDR3 protein. The sample lists about 460,000 distinct CDR3 sequences; about 20% were seen once. Time point of the sample: persistent/refractory GD, antithyroid drugs over 5 years with positive TRAb. The TCR library was made from RNA that had been extracted from PBMCs in TRIzol. This material consisted of peripheral blood mononuclear cells (PBMCs), taken when the disease was refractory, from a patient treated with antithyroid drugs. This receptor was taken from a female donor with Graves disease. V and J are TRBV18 and TRBJ1-1, with D uncertain. The CDR3 bases are TGTGCCAGCTCCCAAGCAGGGAACACTGAAGCTTTCTTT. Translation gives CASSQAGNTEAFF.